This TCR beta chain was observed in a study of T-cell reconstitution after alpha-beta-depleted transplantation in children. Germline V gene lookup returns CDR1 MNHEY and CDR2 SMNVEV (reference sequence). Trimming cost V 6 bases and J 3 bases; bases outside gene matches: 15. The CDR3 totals 19 residues. This clonotype was seen only a few times. The library targeted TCRbeta and was prepared with unique molecular identifiers. TCRdb re-derived calls from the PCR reads in MiXCR, one entry per CDR3 protein. The data hold about 830,000 distinct CDR3 sequences, with roughly 15% observed a single time. The rearrangement joins TRBV27 to TRBJ2-3; 13 bases are a match to TRBD2. Sequencing used PBMCs, mostly from graft donor cells, obtained 360 days after TCRalphabeta/CD19-depleted stem cell transplant. This receptor was obtained from a male patient aged 5 to 17 who had a stem cell transplant for acute lymphoblastic leukemia, so the T cells may come from the graft donor. In nucleotides, the CDR3 is TGTGCCAGCAGCCACCATTGGACTAGCGGGAGTAGTGAGACAGATACGCAGTATTTT. Translating gives CASSHHWTSGSSETDTQYF.